This TCR beta chain is from a study of blood T cells in healthy people across ages. The second PCR ran roughly 7 to 12 cycles with a sample-barcoded 5' primer and J-beta primers. Each CDR3 protein is one row after TCRdb ran MiXCR on the 5' RACE reads. The data contain hundreds of thousands of distinct CDR3 sequences, around 30% of them singletons. Study results and limitations: Diversity figures derived from one million T cells were judged to underestimate the true value. Relative to aged donors, long-lived donors carried more naive CD4+ cells and displayed higher diversity.

The CDR3 loop spans 18 amino acids. Losses at the gene ends were 2 bases for V and 5 bases for J; bases not matched to a gene: 8. CDR1 and CDR2 (germline): SGHVS, FNYEAQ. Remarks on this clonotype: Antigen specificity is unknown.

The chain joins TRBV7-6 to TRBJ2-1; 14 nucleotides match TRBD2. The TCR comes from a woman of 80 years or more in good health. The specimen was blood. The CDR3 reads CASSLTVTSGRENNEQFF. CDR3 bases: TGTGCCAGCAGCTTAACCGTGACTAGCGGGAGGGAGAACAATGAGCAGTTCTTC.